This T cell receptor (beta chain) was identified during a study of T cell responses to AZD1222 COVID-19 vaccine. Overall study results and limits: The repertoires were collected only after the peak T cell response.

Per germline, CDR1 SGHDN and CDR2 FVKESK. CDR3 length equals 17 residues. Between the trimmed V and J ends, which lost 3 bases and 4 bases, there was a span of 21 bases. As for this clone: Its antigen is not identified.

Produced via immunoSEQ multiplex PCR; TCRdb's table is partial and in-frame only. The repertoire holds some 140,000 clones, with about 92% as singletons. This rearrangement joins TRBV14 to TRBJ1-2; perhaps TRBD1 as D (6 bases). The specimen was peripheral blood, collected on day 0 of AZD1222 vaccination. The sequence derives from an adult in good health. The CDR3 protein is CASSHRGAQSASYGYTF. For the CDR3, the DNA is TGTGCCAGCAGCCATCGGGGGGCCCAAAGTGCCTCCTATGGCTACACCTTC.